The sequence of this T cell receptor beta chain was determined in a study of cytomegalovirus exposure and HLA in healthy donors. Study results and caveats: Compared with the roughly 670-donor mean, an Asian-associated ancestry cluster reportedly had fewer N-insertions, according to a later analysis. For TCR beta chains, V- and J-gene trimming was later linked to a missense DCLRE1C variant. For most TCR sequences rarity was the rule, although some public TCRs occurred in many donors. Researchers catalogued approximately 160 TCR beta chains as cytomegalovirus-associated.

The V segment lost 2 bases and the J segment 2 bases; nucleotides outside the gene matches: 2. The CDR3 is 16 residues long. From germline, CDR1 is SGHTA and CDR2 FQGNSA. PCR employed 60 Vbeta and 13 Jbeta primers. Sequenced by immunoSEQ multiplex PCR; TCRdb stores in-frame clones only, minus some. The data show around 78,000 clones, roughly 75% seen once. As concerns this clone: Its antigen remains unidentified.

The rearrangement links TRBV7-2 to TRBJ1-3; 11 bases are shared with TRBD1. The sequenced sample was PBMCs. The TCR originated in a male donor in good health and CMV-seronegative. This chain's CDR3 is CASSLRGQGAGNTIYF. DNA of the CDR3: TGTGCCAGCAGCTTAAGGGGACAGGGGGCTGGAAACACCATATATTTT.